This T cell receptor (beta chain) was sequenced for a study of blood T cell repertoires in COVID-19. Study-wide context: Spain, Italy and the United States supplied samples that represented acute and convalescent COVID-19.

With 7 bases removed from V and 5 bases from J, the gap between germline ends came to 9 bases. Germline CDR1 is SQVTM and CDR2 is ANQGSEA. The CDR3 is 11 residues long. Per the study methods: Reference gene primer amplification gave nucleated cell count estimates. The method was immunoSEQ multiplex PCR; TCRdb's version includes in-frame clones alone and lacks a portion of them. For V, J and clone size, that table is used; D and trimming come from the DNA. There are about 240,000 clones in the sample; about 83% occur only once, and around 2% lies in the top ten. Specimen: peripheral blood. This receptor was taken from a man aged 25-45 years who had recovered from COVID-19. The rearrangement links TRBV29-1 to TRBJ2-1; D perhaps matches TRBD2 (5 bases). CDR3 residues: CSARENNEQFF. CDR3 coding DNA: TGCAGCGCCCGGGAAAACAATGAGCAGTTCTTC.